This paragraph covers one T cell receptor (beta chain) sequence. This clone was recorded once. The clone's antigen remains unknown. It has no much larger one-base neighbor in the sample; base qualities were not kept. The data belong to a study of T cell responses to AZD1222 COVID-19 vaccine (dated by TCRdb to about 2021). Context from the whole study: A total of 233 trial participants underwent TCR sequencing, of whom 207 received two doses of AZD1222 and about 26 received two doses of the MenACWY control vaccine. Enrollment into the trials was organized by age into subgroups of 18-55, 56-69 and 70-plus years, and those subgroups contained roughly 140, 27 and 60 TCR-sequenced participants, respectively. Paper-wide results and their limitations: After two AZD1222 doses, spike-specific TCR breadth and depth were significantly higher than at day 0 and than in MenACWY recipients. In the small 56-69-year group, the increase in depth fell short of significance, most likely because of low power. Most participants were white British and females outnumbered males, and the authors suggested that clonal diversity may have been underestimated. Epitopes outside the regions mutated in the B.1.351 and B.1.1.7 variants were reportedly recognized by nearly half of the unique spike-specific TCRs. No day 14 peak-response samples were available, so repertoires were characterized only after the peak T cell response. Vaccine-associated CD4 TCRs spanned the whole spike protein, with dominant responses in regions 160-218 and 743-854. Only 5 to 7 AZD1222 recipients were SARS-CoV-2 seropositive at baseline, limiting conclusions about previously exposed vaccinees.

The CDR3 measures 12 amino acids from cysteine to phenylalanine. Only the CDR3 portion is preserved as DNA: 36 bases, with reading frame beginning at the first base. Trimming removed 1 base from V and 4 bases from J, leaving 4 bases between the germline ends. Read against the paper, the sample's time point label means: about 28 days (+/-7) after the second vaccine dose. Because spike-specific TCR depth and breadth did not differ between the two schedules, AZD1222 recipients who got a second dose at roughly 4 weeks were pooled with those who got a second dose at roughly 12 weeks. Vaccinee samples came from UK trials COV001 and COV002, including a single-blind randomized controlled phase 2/3 trial of AZD1222 (ChAdOx1 nCoV-19) in healthy adults. Trial participant PBMC samples were collected at day 0 and day 28 after the second dose for TCRbeta chain sequencing. The CDR3 regions of human TCRbeta chains were analyzed by immunosequencing. On the study's bioinformatics: Repertoire TCRs were checked for matches against a reference library of SARS-CoV-2-specific TCRs that had been generated using the MIRA antigen-specificity platform. Breadth was defined as the fraction of unique TCRs that were SARS-CoV-2-associated. Depth was defined as the fraction of total T cells that were SARS-CoV-2-associated. Each spike-specific TCR was assigned to its reactive spike region and to a CD4 or CD8 class using the MIRA data. Log10-transformed breadth and depth values were compared by one-way ANOVA with Sidak's multiple comparisons tests. What TCRdb holds here is the immuneACCESS table cut down to in-frame rearrangements. Part of the clones is not present; checked against another copy, under half of the missing clones reflect an unresolved V gene, and the others are unexplained. The DNA was the basis for D and trimming; V, J and clone size are from that table. This sample gives over 130,000 clones in total; around 90% of them show up just once. The top ten constitute under 4% of the sample.

This receptor was identified in an adult who received the AZD1222 COVID-19 vaccine. The chain is assembled from TRBV12-3 or TRBV12-4 and TRBJ1-1; a confident D gene designation cannot be given. Specimen: peripheral blood, collected 28 days after the second AZD1222 dose. The bases are TGTGCCAGCAGTTTAGGAATCACTGAAGCTTTCTTT. Translation gives CASSLGITEAFF.